This TCR beta chain was observed in a study of blood T cell repertoires in COVID-19. Study-level background: Samples taken during acute and convalescent COVID-19 were collected in the United States, Italy and Spain. PBMCs, B-cell-depleted T cells, or T cells provided the cDNA or gDNA that made up the material.

The CDR3 is made up of 14 amino acids. Germline lookup yields CDR1 MDHEN and CDR2 SYDVKM. Trimming took 6 bases from V and 2 from J; bases not matched to a gene: 4. Original data processing: Reference gene primer amplification gave nucleated cell count estimates. Clones were read by immunoSEQ multiplex PCR, and TCRdb kept only the in-frame ones, dropping some. That table furnishes V, J and clone size, whereas the DNA furnished D and trimming. This table has some 240,000 clones, more than 75% appearing once. V gene TRBV28 combines with J gene TRBJ2-5, with 9 bases identical to TRBD2. The receptor comes from a woman aged 60-75 years with active or convalescent COVID-19. Sample: peripheral blood. The CDR3 DNA sequence: TGTGCCAGCAGCGTCGCGGGGGGGCAAGAGACCCAGTACTTC. It specifies CASSVAGGQETQYF.